The 15 T cell receptor beta chains presented below share a single source sample, sequenced in a study of early T cells in non-severe SARS-CoV-2 infection. Via MiXCR, TCRdb re-called the 5' RACE reads, giving one row per CDR3 protein. This table has under 85,000 distinct CDR3 sequences, approximately 13% appearing once. The sample comprised whole blood. Every receptor here comes from an adult who was a healthcare worker with PCR-confirmed SARS-CoV-2 infection or an uninfected control (not recorded which).

This clonotype came up many times. The J gene is TRBJ2-1, the V gene TRBV11-2; D remains ambiguous. Germline V gene sequence: CDR1 SGHAT, CDR2 FQNNGV. The CDR3 has 14 residues. V lost 3 bases, J lost 5 bases, and 11 bases lay in between. DNA for the CDR3: TGTGCCAGCAGCTTGGGTGGTTGGGACAATGAGCAGTTCTTC. It specifies CASSLGGWDNEQFF.

The genes are TRBV11-2 and TRBJ1-1; 10 bases fit TRBD1. V gave up 5 bases and J gave up 5 bases; unmatched junction bases: 2. Germline values: CDR1 SGHAT, CDR2 FQNNGV. CDR3 size: 13 residues. Here the CDR3 DNA reads TGTGCCAGCAGCGCGGACAGGGGGACTGAAGCTTTCTTT. It codes for CASSADRGTEAFF. The whole variable domain, filled in from reference TRBV11-2 and TRBJ1-1, reads EAGVAQSPRYKIIEKRQSVAFWCNPISGHATLYWYQQILGQGPKLLIQFQNNGVVDDSQLPKDRFSAERLKGVDSTLKIQPAKLEDSAVYLCASSADRGTEAFFGQGTRLTVV.

The rearrangement uses TRBV7-2 and TRBJ1-1; D not resolved. CDR1 SGHTA and CDR2 FQGNSA come from the germline V gene. With 4 bases removed from V and 3 bases from J, the gap between germline ends came to 15 bases. CDR3 length: 15 amino acids. In nucleotides, the CDR3 is TGTGCCAGCAGCTCCCAAGGGATCCGGGACACTGAAGCTTTCTTT. Its translation: CASSSQGIRDTEAFF. Full variable domain (outside the CDR3, taken from reference TRBV7-2 and TRBJ1-1): GAGVSQSPSNKVTEKGKDVELRCDPISGHTALYWYRQSLGQGLEFLIYFQGNSAPDKSGLPSDRFSAERTGGSVSTLTIQRTQQEDSAVYLCASSSQGIRDTEAFFGQGTRLTVV.

The CDR3 DNA is TGTGCCAGCAGCTTAGAAACAGGTCCCCATGAGCAGTTCTTC. This codes for CASSLETGPHEQFF. This chain links TRBV7-2 with TRBJ2-1, with D possibly being TRBD1 (5 bases). The germline CDR1 and CDR2 sequences are SGHTA and FQGNSA. There are 14 residues in the CDR3. V lost 1 base and J 8 bases, leaving 12 bases between the germline ends. Full variable domain (outside the CDR3, taken from reference TRBV7-2 and TRBJ2-1): GAGVSQSPSNKVTEKGKDVELRCDPISGHTALYWYRQSLGQGLEFLIYFQGNSAPDKSGLPSDRFSAERTGGSVSTLTIQRTQQEDSAVYLCASSLETGPHEQFFGPGTRLTVL.

This clonotype was recorded at least ten times. The rearrangement links TRBV5-1 to TRBJ1-1; no reliable D call. Germline V gene data show CDR1 as SGHRS and CDR2 as YFSETQ. V dropped 0 bases and J dropped 1 base, with 7 bases sitting between them. The CDR3 is made up of 14 amino acids. The CDR3 here is CASSLVMGNTEAFF. CDR3 DNA sequence: TGCGCCAGCAGCTTGGTTATGGGGAACACTGAAGCTTTCTTT.

This clonotype turned up a few times. The rearrangement uses TRBV29-1 and TRBJ2-1, with TRBD2 matching over 10 bases. Germline V lookup: CDR1 SQVTM, CDR2 ANQGSEA. J was trimmed by 4 bases and V by 4 bases; bases with no gene match: 13. CDR3 length: 17 amino acids. CDR3 protein: CSVVLLAGEGSYNEQFF. DNA of the CDR3: TGCAGCGTTGTTCTGCTAGCGGGGGAGGGTAGTTACAATGAGCAGTTCTTC.

The sample holds many counts of this clonotype. V usage is TRBV7-2 and J usage is TRBJ2-4, with D possibly TRBD1 on 6 matching bases. The V and J ends lost 4 bases and 5 bases respectively, with 12 bases between them. Germline values: CDR1 SGHTA, CDR2 FQGNSA. This CDR3 contains 14 residues. The CDR3 sequence is CASSSGVFQNIQYF. The CDR3 DNA is TGTGCCAGCAGCTCAGGGGTGTTCCAAAACATTCAGTACTTC.

The chain is built from TRBV15 and TRBJ2-1; possibly TRBD1 or TRBD2 for D (5 bases each). Trimming removed 9 bases from V and 0 bases from J, with 15 bases in between. Germline-derived CDR1 and CDR2 are LNHNV and YYDKDF (reference sequence). The CDR3 covers 15 residues. CDR3 in amino acids: CATNPGTVSYNEQFF. CDR3 DNA: TGTGCCACTAACCCCGGGACGGTCTCCTACAATGAGCAGTTCTTC.

This chain joins TRBV11-2 and TRBJ2-3; D remains ambiguous. V lost 0 bases to trimming and J lost 5 bases, with 9 bases between them. CDR1 SGHAT and CDR2 FQNNGV come from the germline V gene. CDR3 length: 14 residues. The CDR3 DNA is TGTGCCAGCAGCTTAGATCTGGTGGGAGATACGCAGTATTTT. It encodes CASSLDLVGDTQYF.

The chain combines TRBV6-2 or TRBV6-3 with TRBJ2-2; 7 bases line up with TRBD1. V dropped 6 bases and J dropped 0; count of bases not matched to a gene: 4. CDR3 length: 15 amino acids. From germline, CDR1 is MNHEY and CDR2 SVGEGT. The CDR3 nucleotides are TGTGCCAGCAGCCTAGGGGGCGCGAACACCGGGGAGCTGTTTTTT. Protein product: CASSLGGANTGELFF.

This clonotype was detected ten times or more. V and J are TRBV7-9 and TRBJ2-7; TRBD1 aligns across 9 bases. The CDR3 covers 14 residues. Germline V gene lookup returns CDR1 SEHNR and CDR2 FQNEAQ (reference sequence). V lost 6 bases, J lost 1 base, and 4 bases stayed unmatched. Here the CDR3 DNA reads TGTGCCAGCAGGGGACAGGGAGGGTCCTACGAGCAGTACTTC. Its protein is CASRGQGGSYEQYF.

This clonotype was observed many times. The rearrangement uses TRBV29-1 and TRBJ2-5; D gene unclear. CDR1 is SQVTM and CDR2 is ANQGSEA in the germline V gene. Trimming pared 4 bases from V and 7 bases from J, leaving 10 bases between. The CDR3 totals 11 residues. The CDR3 region is CSVVWVGTQYF. The CDR3 DNA follows: TGCAGCGTTGTTTGGGTTGGGACCCAGTACTTC.

Ten or more counts support this clonotype. The chain employs TRBV29-1 and TRBJ1-1; D is undetermined. V shed 6 bases and J shed 4 bases, with 15 bases lying between them. CDR1 and CDR2 from the germline V gene are SQVTM and ANQGSEA. The CDR3 covers 13 residues. In DNA, the CDR3 is TGCAGCGTCAGCCCCCGGGCCCTCACTGAAGCTTTCTTT. It is translated as CSVSPRALTEAFF. Full variable domain (remainder filled in from reference TRBV29-1 and TRBJ1-1): SAVISQKPSRDICQRGTSLTIQCQVDSQVTMMFWYRQQPGQSLTLIATANQGSEATYESGFVIDKFPISRPNLTFSTLTVSNMSPEDSSIYLCSVSPRALTEAFFGQGTRLTVV.

The rearrangement links TRBV7-2 to TRBJ2-5; tentatively, D is TRBD1 (6 bases). Trimming left V 4 bases short and J 5 bases short, with 17 bases between. CDR1 and CDR2 from the germline V gene are SGHTA and FQGNSA. This CDR3 contains 15 residues. The CDR3 is CASSSYRERSETQYF. For the CDR3, the DNA is TGTGCCAGCAGCTCTTACAGGGAAAGGTCGGAGACCCAGTACTTC.

V gene TRBV12-3 or TRBV12-4 combines with J gene TRBJ1-6, with 7 bases lining up with TRBD1. The CDR3 runs 15 residues. Trimming at V came to 5 bases and at J to 8 bases, leaving 9 bases not matched to a gene. This chain's CDR3 is CASSKGAGGYSPLHF. CDR3 nucleotide sequence: TGTGCCAGCAGTAAGGGGGCAGGGGGTTATTCACCCCTCCACTTT.